The source of this T cell receptor beta chain is a study of somatic mutations in cytotoxic T cells in rheumatoid arthritis. Broader study findings: Rising age went with increasing CD8+ clonality in rheumatoid arthritis patients; healthy controls showed no such increase. Clonality of CD8+ T cells, which was compared between rheumatoid arthritis patients and age-matched healthy controls, did not differ significantly. Within 8 of 65 patients, the single biggest CD8+ clone made up more than 20% of CD8+ cells.

Positive magnetic bead selection was used to isolate CD4+ and CD8+ cells; purity was checked by flow cytometry. This clone was detected a few times. Its antigen is unknown. Data came from immunoSEQ multiplex PCR; TCRdb stores just in-frame clones and leaves some out. The sample contains about 29,000 clones, roughly 86% of which appear only once. The sequenced material came from CD8+ T cells sorted from blood. This clonotype originated in an adult with rheumatoid arthritis.

CDR3 bases: TGTGCCAGCAGTTTAACCAGGGGATACAATCAGCCCCAGCATTTT. Translation gives CASSLTRGYNQPQHF. The chain carries TRBV27 and TRBJ1-5, with D maybe TRBD1 (6 bases). The CDR3 loop spans 15 amino acids. Germline V CDR1 and CDR2: MNHEY, SMNVEV (reference sequence). V shed 2 bases and J shed 3 bases, with 11 bases lying between them.